Listed below are T cell receptor beta chains from one sample, sequenced in a study of shared clonotypes between healthy human individuals. Libraries were prepared by immunoSEQ multiplex PCR; TCRdb keeps only in-frame clonotypes and omits some of them. The sample contains about 520,000 clones, about 96% of which appear only once. The material sequenced was naive CD4+ T cells sorted from blood. These receptors were obtained from a woman in her 30s in good health. Each CDR3 is given with its conserved first and last residue. Fields, in order: CDR3 DNA, CDR3 protein, clone size, V gene, D gene, J gene. D genes are given only for firm matches. Some rows mark clone size as missing; the rest say once, few, many or name a class of expanded clone.

CDR3 DNA: TGTGCCTGGACCCTCGGGGTGGCCAACGTCCTGACTTTC
CDR3 protein: CAWTLGVANVLTF
clone size: NA
V gene: TRBV30
D gene: NA
J gene: TRBJ2-6

CDR3 DNA: TGTGCCAGCAGCACTCAAATTCATAGCGGAAGCACAGATACGCAGTATTTT
CDR3 protein: CASSTQIHSGSTDTQYF
clone size: NA
V gene: TRBV5-8
D gene: NA
J gene: TRBJ2-3

CDR3 DNA: TGTGCCAGCAGTTTATCGGGACTAGCGGGAGGCTCCTACAATGAGCAGTTCTTC
CDR3 protein: CASSLSGLAGGSYNEQFF
clone size: NA
V gene: TRBV28
D gene: TRBD2
J gene: TRBJ2-1

CDR3 DNA: TGTGCCAGCAGTCGAACCGGGACAGCCTCCAATTCACCCCTCCACTTT
CDR3 protein: CASSRTGTASNSPLHF
clone size: NA
V gene: TRBV7-9
D gene: TRBD1
J gene: TRBJ1-6

CDR3 DNA: TGTGCCAGTAGTATCCCAGGAGGCTGGAACACTGAAGCTTTCTTT
CDR3 protein: CASSIPGGWNTEAFF
clone size: NA
V gene: TRBV19
D gene: NA
J gene: TRBJ1-1

CDR3 DNA: TGCGCCAGCAGCAACGGACAGGGGGCAGCAGATACGCAGTATTTT
CDR3 protein: CASSNGQGAADTQYF
clone size: NA
V gene: TRBV5-1
D gene: TRBD1
J gene: TRBJ2-3

CDR3 DNA: TGTGCCAGCGCCGGGACAGGGGACACTGAAGCTTTCTTT
CDR3 protein: CASAGTGDTEAFF
clone size: NA
V gene: TRBV2
D gene: TRBD1
J gene: TRBJ1-1

CDR3 DNA: TGTGCCAGCATCTTTGGGACTAGCGGCTACGAGCAGTACTTC
CDR3 protein: CASIFGTSGYEQYF
clone size: NA
V gene: TRBV2
D gene: TRBD2
J gene: TRBJ2-7

CDR3 DNA: TGCGCCAGCAGCTACCAAGGCCTCTGGGAGGGAGAAAGCGCTGAGCAGTTCTTC
CDR3 protein: CASSYQGLWEGESAEQFF
clone size: NA
V gene: TRBV4-1
D gene: TRBD2
J gene: TRBJ2-1

CDR3 DNA: TGTGCCAGCAGCTTGGCCAGGACTAGCGGTACCTACAATGAGCAGTTCTTC
CDR3 protein: CASSLARTSGTYNEQFF
clone size: NA
V gene: TRBV5-6
D gene: TRBD2
J gene: TRBJ2-1

CDR3 DNA: TGTGCCAGCAGCCCTAGGGGACAGGGGGACACTGAAGCTTTCTTT
CDR3 protein: CASSPRGQGDTEAFF
clone size: NA
V gene: TRBV28
D gene: TRBD1
J gene: TRBJ1-1

CDR3 DNA: TGTGCCAGCTCACCAGTTTCAGACTCCTACGAGCAGTACTTC
CDR3 protein: CASSPVSDSYEQYF
clone size: NA
V gene: TRBV18
D gene: NA
J gene: TRBJ2-7

CDR3 DNA: TGTGCCAGCAGTTTACTACGGCAGGGGGCGTCTAACTATGGCTACACCTTC
CDR3 protein: CASSLLRQGASNYGYTF
clone size: NA
V gene: TRBV28
D gene: TRBD1
J gene: TRBJ1-2

CDR3 DNA: TGTGCCTGGAGTGGACAGGGGGGGGAAAAACTGTTTTTT
CDR3 protein: CAWSGQGGEKLFF
clone size: once
V gene: TRBV30
D gene: TRBD1
J gene: TRBJ1-4

CDR3 DNA: TGCGCCAGCAGCCTAGGGGGTCAGGGCGGAGAGACCCAGTACTTC
CDR3 protein: CASSLGGQGGETQYF
clone size: NA
V gene: TRBV5-1
D gene: NA
J gene: TRBJ2-5

CDR3 DNA: TGTGCCAGCAGCGTAAGGACAGGGGAGTTTAACAATGAGCAGTTCTTC
CDR3 protein: CASSVRTGEFNNEQFF
clone size: NA
V gene: TRBV9
D gene: TRBD1
J gene: TRBJ2-1

CDR3 DNA: TGTGCCAGCAGCGCCCCGGGAGAGCGTTACAATGAGCAGTTCTTC
CDR3 protein: CASSAPGERYNEQFF
clone size: NA
V gene: TRBV4-2
D gene: NA
J gene: TRBJ2-1

CDR3 DNA: TGTGCCAGTAGTATTGTCAGCGGGAGGGCCCCTTGGGACAATGAGCAGTTCTTC
CDR3 protein: CASSIVSGRAPWDNEQFF
clone size: NA
V gene: TRBV19
D gene: TRBD2
J gene: TRBJ2-1

CDR3 DNA: TGTGCCACCAGCAGAGACCTCCCTCCGGGACAGGGAACTGAAGCTTTCTTT
CDR3 protein: CATSRDLPPGQGTEAFF
clone size: NA
V gene: TRBV15
D gene: TRBD1
J gene: TRBJ1-1

CDR3 DNA: TGTGCCAGCAGCCCCCGGGGACAGGGGGCCAGTCCCTGGACCGGGGAGCTGTTTTTT
CDR3 protein: CASSPRGQGASPWTGELFF
clone size: NA
V gene: TRBV7-9
D gene: TRBD1
J gene: TRBJ2-2

CDR3 DNA: TGTGCCAGCAGCTTAGCGGGGGCTTTCTCCTACGAGCAGTACTTC
CDR3 protein: CASSLAGAFSYEQYF
clone size: once
V gene: TRBV7-2
D gene: NA
J gene: TRBJ2-7

CDR3 DNA: TGTGCCAGCACCGGACAGGGGCTAAGCAATCAGCCCCAGCATTTT
CDR3 protein: CASTGQGLSNQPQHF
clone size: NA
V gene: TRBV6-1
D gene: TRBD1
J gene: TRBJ1-5